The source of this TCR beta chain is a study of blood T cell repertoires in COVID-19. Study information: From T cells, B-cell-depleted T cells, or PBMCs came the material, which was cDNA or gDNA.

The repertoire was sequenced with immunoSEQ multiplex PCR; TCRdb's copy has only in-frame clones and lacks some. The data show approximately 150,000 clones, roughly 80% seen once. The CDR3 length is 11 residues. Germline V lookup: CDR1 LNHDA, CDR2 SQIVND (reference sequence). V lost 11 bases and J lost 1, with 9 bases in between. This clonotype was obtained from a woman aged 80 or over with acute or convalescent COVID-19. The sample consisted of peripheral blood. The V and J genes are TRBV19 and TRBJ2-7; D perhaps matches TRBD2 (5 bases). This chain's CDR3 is CASRGSYEQYF. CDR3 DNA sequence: TGTGCCTCCAGAGGGTCCTACGAGCAGTACTTC. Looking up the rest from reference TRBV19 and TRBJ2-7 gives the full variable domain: DGGITQSPKYLFRKEGQNVTLSCEQNLNHDAMYWYRQDPGQGLRLIYYSQIVNDFQKGDIAEGYSVSREKKESFPLTVTSAQKNPTAFYLCASRGSYEQYFGPGTRLTVT.